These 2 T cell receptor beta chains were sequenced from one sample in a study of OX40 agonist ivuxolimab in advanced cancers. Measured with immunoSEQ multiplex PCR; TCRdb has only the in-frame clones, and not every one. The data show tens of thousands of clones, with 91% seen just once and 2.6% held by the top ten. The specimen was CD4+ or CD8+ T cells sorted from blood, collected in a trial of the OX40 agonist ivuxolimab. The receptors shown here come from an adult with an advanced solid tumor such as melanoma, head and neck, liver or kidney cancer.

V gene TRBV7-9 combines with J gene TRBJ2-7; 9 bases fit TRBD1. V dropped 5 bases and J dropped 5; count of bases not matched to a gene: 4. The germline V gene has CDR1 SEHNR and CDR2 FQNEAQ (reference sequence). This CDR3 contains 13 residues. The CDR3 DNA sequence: TGTGCCAGCAGCGACAGGGGGTGGCACGAGCAGTACTTC. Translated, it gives CASSDRGWHEQYF.

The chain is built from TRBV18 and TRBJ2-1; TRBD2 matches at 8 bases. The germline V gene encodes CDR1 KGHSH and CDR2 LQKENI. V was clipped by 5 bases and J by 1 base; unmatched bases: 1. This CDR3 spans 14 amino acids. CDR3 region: CASSGTSSYNEQFF. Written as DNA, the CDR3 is TGTGCCAGCTCAGGGACTAGTTCCTACAATGAGCAGTTCTTC. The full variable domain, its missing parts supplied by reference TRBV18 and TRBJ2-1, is NAGVMQNPRHLVRRRGQEARLRCSPMKGHSHVYWYRQLPEEGLKFMVYLQKENIIDESGMPKERFSAEFPKEGPSILRIQQVVRGDSAAYFCASSGTSSYNEQFFGPGTRLTVL.